This T cell receptor (beta chain) came from a study of memory CD4+ T cells and cytomegalovirus serostatus. This CDR3 is 12 amino acids long. Germline lookup yields CDR1 MNHEY and CDR2 SVGAGI. V was pared by 6 bases and J by 3 bases, with 8 bases between. The data were produced by immunoSEQ multiplex PCR, yet TCRdb's version contains in-frame clones alone and is incomplete. The sample yields around 32,000 clones, about three quarters seen once. The sort gate was single viable CD3+CD4+CD8-CD45RO+ cells for memory CD4+ T cells. CD4+ T cells were isolated by positive magnetic selection. The clonotype was recovered from an adult in good health and CMV-seronegative. Some clones in this sample may be carry-over from other donors' samples. Material for sequencing was memory CD4+ T cells from blood. The chain has TRBV6-5 and TRBJ1-2; D is unclear. CDR3 amino acids: CASRLGDYGYTF. DNA of the CDR3: TGTGCCAGCAGGCTCGGGGACTATGGCTACACCTTC.